The clone carrying this T cell receptor beta chain occurred a few times. Its antigen is as yet unknown. This sample is part of a study of beta chain features in type 1 diabetes. General study results and limits: The question of HLA type influencing TCRB rearrangement was one that remained unresolved here. Within each of all four CD4+ subsets, Type 1 diabetes patients had TCRB CDR3s that were moderately but significantly shorter.

J gave up 6 bases and V 4 bases, and 13 bases lay outside the gene matches. The CDR3 runs to 16 residues. CDR1 is SGHVS and CDR2 is FQNEAQ in the germline V gene. Expressed TCRB transcripts were sequenced because the isolated RNA had all been reverse transcribed beforehand. Sequencing used immunoSEQ multiplex PCR; TCRdb keeps in-frame clones, though not all of them. This sample yields around 690,000 clones, of which 9.5% to 15% are seen a single time; more than 0.095% belongs to the top ten. This clonotype originated in a man between 25 and 39 years old with type 1 diabetes. The sequenced material came from naive CD4+ T cells from blood. The chain employs TRBV7-8 and TRBJ2-7; TRBD1 matches 9 bases. CDR3 sequence: CASSSIPRTGGVEQYF. The CDR3 DNA sequence: TGTGCCAGCAGCTCCATTCCCCGAACAGGGGGCGTCGAGCAGTACTTC.